This T cell receptor beta chain is from a study of monozygotic twins with inflammatory bowel disease. TCRdb reprocessed the 5' RACE reads and stores each CDR3 protein as one record, lacking DNA. Recorded for this sample: approximately 400,000 distinct CDR3 sequences. Germline-derived CDR1 and CDR2 are MDHEN and SYDVKM. The CDR3 runs 15 residues. Sequences were obtained from blood. The V call is TRBV28, the J call TRBJ2-7; TCRdb indicates TRBD1, and absent DNA this call remains unverified. This TCR derives from a human donor with ulcerative colitis or Crohn's disease, or a healthy co-twin of an affected twin (not recorded which). The CDR3 protein is CASHAGTGSFYEQYF.